A single sample gave rise to the 30 T cell receptor beta chains below, sequenced in a study of shared clonotypes between healthy human individuals. The repertoire was sequenced with immunoSEQ multiplex PCR; TCRdb's copy has only in-frame clones and lacks some. The sample includes hundreds of thousands of clones, 72% of them seen just once. Input material: memory CD4+ T cells sorted from blood. Specified subset: CD45RA-negative fraction. These receptors all stem from a woman in her twenties or thirties in good health.

This clone came up a few times. The V gene is TRBV28, the J gene TRBJ2-3, with TRBD1 matching 8 bases. This CDR3 contains 15 residues. Germline CDR1 is MDHEN and CDR2 is SYDVKM. V was pared by 8 bases and J by 4 bases, with 11 bases of the junction left unmatched. As DNA, the CDR3 is TGTGCCAGCCCTCCCTCGACAGGGGACGCAGATACGCAGTATTTT. It translates to CASPPSTGDADTQYF.

The table lists this clone with a few counts. The V and J genes are TRBV10-3 and TRBJ1-5; possibly TRBD1 for D (5 bases). The CDR3 is 15 amino acids. V shed 3 bases and J shed 3 bases, with 12 bases lying between them. CDR1 and CDR2 from the germline V gene are ENHRY and SYGVKD. The CDR3 is CAISDPGRNNQPQHF. CDR3 DNA: TGTGCCATCAGTGACCCGGGACGGAACAATCAGCCCCAGCATTTT.

V is TRBV28 and J is TRBJ1-3, with 8 bases aligning to TRBD1. Germline CDR1 is MDHEN and CDR2 is SYDVKM. The junction had 3 bases not matched to a gene; V was cut back by 4 bases and J by 1 base. The CDR3 runs 15 residues. CDR3 region: CASSSDRESGNTIYF. CDR3 nucleotides: TGTGCCAGCAGTTCGGACAGGGAGTCTGGAAACACCATATATTTT.

The chain carries TRBV19 and TRBJ2-6; weak D call: TRBD1 (6 bases). This CDR3 has 16 amino acids. Germline CDR1 reads LNHDA; CDR2 reads SQIVND (reference sequence). V was trimmed by 10 bases and J by 0 bases, leaving 16 bases between them. CDR3 loop: CATRQGYGSGANVLTF. For the CDR3, the DNA is TGTGCCACTCGTCAGGGGTACGGCTCTGGGGCCAACGTCCTGACTTTC. Variable domain in full (rest from reference TRBV19 and TRBJ2-6): DGGITQSPKYLFRKEGQNVTLSCEQNLNHDAMYWYRQDPGQGLRLIYYSQIVNDFQKGDIAEGYSVSREKKESFPLTVTSAQKNPTAFYLCATRQGYGSGANVLTFGAGSRLTVL.

The chain is built from TRBV2 and TRBJ1-1; D perhaps matches TRBD1 (5 bases). V lost 7 bases, J lost 4 bases, and 22 bases lay in between. Germline V gene sequence: CDR1 SNHLY, CDR2 FYNNEI. This CDR3 region has 16 residues. This CDR3 is CASNHQGHLFGTEAFF. The DNA for the CDR3 is TGTGCCAGCAACCACCAGGGCCATTTATTTGGCACTGAAGCTTTCTTT.

As concerns this clone: Other DNA sequences from this sample encode an identical CDR3 as well. V is TRBV7-2 and J is TRBJ2-1; D unresolved. Trimming took off 1 base at V and 2 bases at J, with 9 bases between the two ends. From germline, CDR1 is SGHTA and CDR2 FQGNSA. The CDR3 covers 15 residues. The CDR3: CASSLVSLTYNEQFF. In nucleotides, the CDR3 is TGTGCCAGCAGCTTAGTGTCGTTAACCTACAATGAGCAGTTCTTC.

The rearrangement links TRBV7-9 to TRBJ1-4, with 8 bases lining up with TRBD1. Per the germline V gene, CDR1 is SEHNR and CDR2 is FQNEAQ (reference sequence). The CDR3 spans 15 residues. With 4 bases clipped from V and 4 bases from J, the junction kept 5 bases outside the gene matches. The CDR3 DNA reads as TGTGCCAGCAGCTGGGGACAGGCTCTTAATGAAAAACTGTTTTTT. Its translation is CASSWGQALNEKLFF.

This chain uses TRBV21-1 with TRBJ2-1. TRBV21-1 is a pseudogene segment. The CDR3 is 9 residues long. The CDR3 region is CASKGSQFF. Written as DNA, the CDR3 is TGTGCCAGCAAAGGTTCGCAGTTCTTC.

This sequence joins TRBV2 and TRBJ1-1, with D possibly matching TRBD1 (6 bases). CDR1 SNHLY and CDR2 FYNNEI come from the germline V gene. V lost 5 bases, J lost 1 base, and 11 bases lay in between. The CDR3 sequence is 14 residues long. The CDR3 nucleotides read TGTGCCAGCAGTCTCGAGACAGGGAACACTGAAGCTTTCTTT. As protein: CASSLETGNTEAFF. Full variable domain (outside the CDR3, taken from reference TRBV2 and TRBJ1-1): EPEVTQTPSHQVTQMGQEVILRCVPISNHLYFYWYRQILGQKVEFLVSFYNNEISEKSEIFDDQFSVERPDGSNFTLKIRSTKLEDSAMYFCASSLETGNTEAFFGQGTRLTVV.

This clone turned up a few times. Within the sample, other DNA sequences also encode this same CDR3. V is TRBV11-3 and J is TRBJ2-2; D may correspond to TRBD1 or TRBD2 (6 bases each). Germline CDR1 is SGHNT and CDR2 is YENEEA. V lost 3 bases to trimming and J lost 4 bases, with 9 bases between them. This CDR3 region has 14 residues. The chain's CDR3 is CASSLGGGTGELFF. For the CDR3, the DNA is TGTGCCAGCAGCTTGGGGGGCGGCACCGGGGAGCTGTTTTTT.

V usage is TRBV28 and J usage is TRBJ2-1; D gene ambiguous. CDR1 MDHEN and CDR2 SYDVKM come from the germline V gene. Trimming left V 9 bases short and J 6 bases short, with 9 bases between. CDR3 length: 11 residues. The CDR3 DNA reads TGTGCCAGTCACTCGGCCAATGAGCAGTTCTTC. Its protein product is CASHSANEQFF.

This chain joins TRBV19 and TRBJ2-1, with D tentatively TRBD1 or TRBD2 (5 bases each). Germline V gives CDR1 LNHDA, CDR2 SQIVND (reference sequence). V shed 5 bases and J shed 3 bases, with 17 bases lying between them. This CDR3 has 16 amino acids. CDR3 bases: TGTGCCAGTAGTTCTCCGGGGCGAGGCTACTACAATGAGCAGTTCTTC. It specifies CASSSPGRGYYNEQFF.

The gene calls are TRBV28 and TRBJ1-5, with D unresolved. This CDR3 has 14 amino acids. The V end was cut by 7 bases, the J end by 2 bases, with 12 bases between. The germline CDR1 and CDR2 sequences are MDHEN and SYDVKM. As DNA, the CDR3 is TGTGCCAGCACCCCCCACGGCCGCAATCAGCCCCAGCATTTT. It codes for CASTPHGRNQPQHF.

The chain couples TRBV28 to TRBJ2-5, with TRBD2 matching 7 bases. V gave up 8 bases and J gave up 4 bases; unmatched junction bases: 7. This CDR3 has 13 amino acids. CDR1 is MDHEN, CDR2 SYDVKM, per germline. Here the CDR3 reads CASCRAGVETQYF. CDR3 sequence (DNA): TGTGCCAGCTGCCGGGCGGGAGTAGAGACCCAGTACTTC.

The genes are TRBV7-3 and TRBJ1-5, with TRBD1 matching 11 bases. This CDR3 region has 16 residues. The V segment lost 5 bases and the J segment 5 bases; nucleotides outside the gene matches: 8. Germline V gene lookup returns CDR1 SGHTA and CDR2 FQGTGA. The DNA for the CDR3 is TGTGCCAGCAGCCCGCGGGACAGGGGGGCCCATCAGCCCCAGCATTTT. Amino acids: CASSPRDRGAHQPQHF.

The J gene is TRBJ1-1, the V gene TRBV5-1; D not resolved. Germline V CDR1 and CDR2: SGHRS, YFSETQ. The V gene lost 8 bases and the J gene lost 5 bases, with 16 bases spanning the gap. The CDR3 runs to 13 residues. CDR3 loop: CASRAGRDTEAFF. CDR3 DNA: TGCGCCAGTCGCGCGGGTAGGGATACTGAAGCTTTCTTT.

The V gene is TRBV29-1, the J gene TRBJ2-7; TRBD2 matches at 9 bases. J gave up 9 bases and V 6 bases, and 9 bases lay outside the gene matches. This CDR3 region has 12 residues. Germline lookup yields CDR1 SQVTM and CDR2 ANQGSEA. DNA of the CDR3: TGCAGCGTCGAGGCGGGAGGGTTACGGCAGTACTTC. Amino acid sequence: CSVEAGGLRQYF.

In its sample, this clone was seen once. This chain connects TRBV18 to TRBJ2-3, with D tentatively TRBD1 (5 bases). V shed 0 bases and J shed 0 bases, with 10 bases lying between them. This CDR3 contains 16 residues. Germline V gives CDR1 KGHSH, CDR2 LQKENI. This chain's CDR3 is CASSPPTGTSTDTQYF. CDR3 nucleotides: TGTGCCAGCTCACCACCAACAGGCACTAGCACAGATACGCAGTATTTT.

The CDR3: CASSQGRHLNYGYTF. The CDR3 DNA reads TGTGCCAGCTCGCAGGGGAGACATCTGAACTATGGCTACACCTTC. The V and J genes are TRBV18 and TRBJ1-2; D possibly corresponds to TRBD1 (6 bases). The germline CDR1 and CDR2 sequences are KGHSH and LQKENI. This CDR3 is built from 15 residues. Trimming stripped 6 bases from V and 2 bases from J, with 16 bases between.

The sample holds many counts of this clone. The V gene is TRBV6-6, the J gene TRBJ1-1; no definite D call. The CDR3 has 13 residues. V gave up 6 bases and J gave up 1 base, with 9 bases separating them. Germline V gene lookup returns CDR1 MNHNY and CDR2 SVGAGI (reference sequence). The CDR3 here is CASSTNENTEAFF. The CDR3 DNA reads as TGTGCCAGCAGCACCAATGAGAACACTGAAGCTTTCTTT.

The rearrangement uses TRBV28 and TRBJ2-5; 8 nucleotides line up with TRBD2. The germline gives CDR1 MDHEN, CDR2 SYDVKM. Trimming at V came to 3 bases and at J to 2 bases, leaving 11 bases not matched to a gene. This CDR3 contains 17 residues. CDR3: CASSFSFGGGTQETQYF. DNA of the CDR3: TGTGCCAGCAGTTTTTCTTTTGGCGGGGGGACTCAAGAGACCCAGTACTTC.

This clone was counted a single time. V is TRBV14 and J is TRBJ2-2; D not certain. The CDR3 has 15 residues. V was shortened by 1 base and J by 5 bases, with 11 bases between the two germline ends. CDR1 is SGHDN and CDR2 is FVKESK in the germline V gene. The CDR3 coding sequence is TGTGCCAGCAGCCAAGTACACACTTTGACCGGGGAGCTGTTTTTT. Its protein is CASSQVHTLTGELFF.

The rearrangement links TRBV5-1 to TRBJ2-1; 10 bases are shared with TRBD1. CDR1 and CDR2 (germline): SGHRS, YFSETQ. The CDR3 spans 15 residues. V was pared by 4 bases and J by 8 bases, with 9 bases of the junction left unmatched. The CDR3: CASSGWDRGSHEQFF. CDR3 DNA sequence: TGCGCCAGCAGCGGATGGGACAGGGGTAGCCATGAGCAGTTCTTC.

The rearrangement uses TRBV29-1 and TRBJ2-2; D tentatively reads TRBD1 or TRBD2 (5 bases each). V was pared by 8 bases and J by 5 bases, with 18 bases between. The CDR3 has 14 amino acids. The germline V gene has CDR1 SQVTM and CDR2 ANQGSEA. In DNA, the CDR3 is TGCAGCACCCGAGGGGCCGGAGGAACCGGGGAGCTGTTTTTT. Its translation: CSTRGAGGTGELFF.

The count of this clone is one. The rearrangement joins TRBV5-1 to TRBJ1-1; D is undetermined. This CDR3 contains 15 residues. V shed 2 bases and J shed 0 bases, with 11 bases lying between them. Germline V gene data show CDR1 as SGHRS and CDR2 as YFSETQ. The CDR3 loop is CASSLSGLMNTEAFF. The DNA for the CDR3 is TGCGCCAGCAGCTTAAGTGGACTCATGAACACTGAAGCTTTCTTT.

This chain links TRBV19 with TRBJ2-7; D perhaps matches TRBD1 (6 bases). The V gene lost 4 bases and the J gene lost 2 bases, with 12 bases spanning the gap. This CDR3 has 14 residues. Germline V gene sequence: CDR1 LNHDA, CDR2 SQIVND (reference sequence). The CDR3 spells CASSNSGQPYEQYF. The CDR3 bases are TGTGCCAGTAGTAATTCGGGACAACCCTACGAGCAGTACTTC.

In its sample, this clone was seen a few times. The J gene is TRBJ1-1, the V gene TRBV6-6, with D possibly TRBD1 on 5 matching bases. In germline, CDR1 is MNHNY, CDR2 SVGAGI (reference sequence). The germline V and J ends were trimmed by 7 bases and 0 bases, with 12 bases remaining between them. This CDR3 has 14 residues. The CDR3 region has the DNA TGTGCCAGCAAAACCGGGACCCTGAACACTGAAGCTTTCTTT. Translating gives CASKTGTLNTEAFF.

The rearrangement links TRBV4-1 to TRBJ2-7, with D possibly TRBD2 on 6 matching bases. The CDR3 length is 15 residues. V shed 1 base and J shed 3 bases, with 13 bases lying between them. Germline assignment: CDR1 MGHRA and CDR2 YSYEKL. CDR3 DNA: TGCGCCAGCAGCCAAGGTTCTAGCGCGGACTACGAGCAGTACTTC. Its translation: CASSQGSSADYEQYF.

This sequence joins TRBV6-5 and TRBJ2-7; 12 bases fit TRBD2. The CDR3 spans 15 residues. V lost 6 bases to trimming and J lost 3 bases; unmatched junction nucleotides: 6. CDR1 and CDR2 (germline): MNHEY, SVGAGI. The DNA for the CDR3 is TGTGCCAGCAGGGAGACTAGCGGGAGCGGCTACGAGCAGTACTTC. Amino acid sequence: CASRETSGSGYEQYF.

The rearrangement joins TRBV7-8 to TRBJ1-5; no clear D. This CDR3 spans 13 amino acids. Trimming removed 2 bases from V and 11 bases from J, with 13 bases in between. Germline V gene lookup returns CDR1 SGHVS and CDR2 FQNEAQ. The CDR3 nucleotides read TGTGCCAGCAGCTTAAGTAGGGAAATGTCCCAGCATTTT. This gives the protein CASSLSREMSQHF.